Sequencing of this T cell receptor beta chain was carried out in a study of radiotherapy plus CTLA-4 blockade in lung cancer. Study background: Objective responses were documented in 15% to 20% of patients, with disease control in around 30%. Study-wide results and limits: Radiotherapy plus ipilimumab was followed by expansion in blood of tumor-derived TCR clones. It was early blood T cell clone dynamics, with interferon-beta, that reportedly best predicted response.

This clone has a single count. No antigen is known for it. Enrolled patients, whose metastatic non-small-cell lung cancer was chemo-refractory, received focal radiation plus CTLA-4 blockade with ipilimumab. TCRdb's copy holds only in-frame clones and misses some; the assay was immunoSEQ multiplex PCR. Found here are tens of thousands of clones, around 83% of them singletons; the top ten hold roughly a quarter. Sequencing was performed on peripheral blood, taken from a patient treated with radiotherapy plus ipilimumab. The sequence was collected from a human donor with non-small cell lung cancer that progressed on radiotherapy plus ipilimumab.

CDR3 amino acids: CASSLESGGNYGYTF. The DNA for the CDR3 is TGTGCCAGCAGCTTAGAGAGTGGAGGTAACTATGGCTACACCTTC. The V call is TRBV7-2, the J call TRBJ1-2; D remains ambiguous. The ends were cut back, 1 base at V and 1 base at J, with 10 bases in the middle. This CDR3 has 15 residues. In germline, CDR1 is SGHTA, CDR2 FQGNSA.